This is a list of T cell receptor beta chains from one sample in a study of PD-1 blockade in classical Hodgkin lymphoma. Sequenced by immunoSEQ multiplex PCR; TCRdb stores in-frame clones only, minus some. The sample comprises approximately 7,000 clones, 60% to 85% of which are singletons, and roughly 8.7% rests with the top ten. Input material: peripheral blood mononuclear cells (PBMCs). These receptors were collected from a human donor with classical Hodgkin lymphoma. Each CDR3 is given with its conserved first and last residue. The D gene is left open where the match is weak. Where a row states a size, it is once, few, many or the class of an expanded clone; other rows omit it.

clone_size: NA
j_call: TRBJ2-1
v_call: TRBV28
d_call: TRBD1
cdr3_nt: TGTGCCAGCACCGCAGGGACAGGGATTAAAGATGAGCAGTTCTTC
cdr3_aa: CASTAGTGIKDEQFF

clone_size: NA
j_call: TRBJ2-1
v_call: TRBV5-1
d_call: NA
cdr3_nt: TGCGCCAGCAGCTTGGGGGGTACCGGGACTTATCTCTCCTACAATGAGCAGTTCTTC
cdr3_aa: CASSLGGTGTYLSYNEQFF

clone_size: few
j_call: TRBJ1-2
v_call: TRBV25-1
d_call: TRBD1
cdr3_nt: TGTGCCAGCAGTGCGGACAGGGGCCATGGCTACACCTTC
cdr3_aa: CASSADRGHGYTF

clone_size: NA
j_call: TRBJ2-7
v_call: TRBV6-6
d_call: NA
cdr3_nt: TGTGCCAGCAGTTACGGGACGGACTCCTACGAGCAGTACTTC
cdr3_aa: CASSYGTDSYEQYF

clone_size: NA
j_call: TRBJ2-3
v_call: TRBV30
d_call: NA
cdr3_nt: TGTGCCTGGAGTCTCCGCGGAGATACGCAGTATTTT
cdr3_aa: CAWSLRGDTQYF

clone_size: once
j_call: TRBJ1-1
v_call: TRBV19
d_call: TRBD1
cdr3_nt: TGTGCCAGTAGGAGTATCTTCTTAGGGGGCTGGTATACTGAAGCTTTCTTT
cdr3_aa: CASRSIFLGGWYTEAFF

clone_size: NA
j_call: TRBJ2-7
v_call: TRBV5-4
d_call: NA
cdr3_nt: TGTGCCAGCAGCTCGGGAAGGTCCTACGAGCAGTACTTC
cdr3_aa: CASSSGRSYEQYF

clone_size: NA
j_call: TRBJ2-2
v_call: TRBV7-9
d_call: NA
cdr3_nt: TGTGCCAGCAGCTTAGGGCCCTCCGTCTCCGGCAGGGCCACCGGGGAGCTGTTTTTT
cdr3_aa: CASSLGPSVSGRATGELFF

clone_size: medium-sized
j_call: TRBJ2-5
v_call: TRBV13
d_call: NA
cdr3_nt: TGTGCCAGCAGCTCCCCCGACAGAGAGACCCAGTACTTC
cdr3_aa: CASSSPDRETQYF

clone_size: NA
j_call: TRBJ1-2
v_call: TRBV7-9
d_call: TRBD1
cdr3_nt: TGTGCCAGCAGCCCAAGACAGGGTAGGAACTATGGCTACACCTTC
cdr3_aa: CASSPRQGRNYGYTF

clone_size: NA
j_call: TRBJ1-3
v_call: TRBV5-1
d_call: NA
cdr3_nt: TGCGCCAGCAGCCTCCTGGGGCCTGGAAACACCATATATTTT
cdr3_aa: CASSLLGPGNTIYF

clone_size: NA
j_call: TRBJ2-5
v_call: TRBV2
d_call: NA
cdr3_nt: TGTGCCAGCAGCCTTGAGGGGAGGGAGACCCAGTACTTC
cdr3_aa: CASSLEGRETQYF

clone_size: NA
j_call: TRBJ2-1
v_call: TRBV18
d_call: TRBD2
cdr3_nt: TGTGCCAGCTCACCGGGGACTAGCGGGTTCTACAATGAGCAGTTCTTC
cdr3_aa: CASSPGTSGFYNEQFF

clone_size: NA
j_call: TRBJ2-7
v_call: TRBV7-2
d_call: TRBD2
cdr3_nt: TGTGCCAGCAGCTTAGCGTCCTCCGGGACTAGCGGGAGCGTCCAATACAGTTTC
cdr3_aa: CASSLASSGTSGSVQYSF

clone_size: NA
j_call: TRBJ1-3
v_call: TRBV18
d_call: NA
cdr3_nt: TGTGCCAGCTCACCCCAGGGGCGAAACACCATATATTTT
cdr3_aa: CASSPQGRNTIYF

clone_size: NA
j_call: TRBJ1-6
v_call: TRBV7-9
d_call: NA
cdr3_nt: TGTGCCAGCAGATCTACCTATAATTCACCCCTCCACTTT
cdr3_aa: CASRSTYNSPLHF

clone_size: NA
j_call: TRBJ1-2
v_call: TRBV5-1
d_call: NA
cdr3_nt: TGCGCCAGCAGCTCAACTACTTCTAACTATGGCTACACCTTC
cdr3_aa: CASSSTTSNYGYTF

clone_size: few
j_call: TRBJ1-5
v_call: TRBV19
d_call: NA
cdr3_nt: TGTGCCAGTAGTTCTCAAAGGGATCAGCCCCAGCATTTT
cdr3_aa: CASSSQRDQPQHF

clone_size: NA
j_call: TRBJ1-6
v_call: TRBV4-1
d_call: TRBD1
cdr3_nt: TGCGCCAGCAGCCAAGGACAGGGGGCAATGGCCTATAATTCACCCCTCCACTTT
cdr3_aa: CASSQGQGAMAYNSPLHF

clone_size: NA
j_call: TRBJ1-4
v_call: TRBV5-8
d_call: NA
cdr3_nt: TGTGCCAGCAGCCCGCGGCCGGGGTCGGGTGAAAAACTGTTTTTT
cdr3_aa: CASSPRPGSGEKLFF

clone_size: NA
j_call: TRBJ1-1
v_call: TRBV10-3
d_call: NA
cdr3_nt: TGTGCCATCAGTGACCCTCACTCCCCGGGACGCCTCACTGAAGCTTTCTTT
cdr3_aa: CAISDPHSPGRLTEAFF

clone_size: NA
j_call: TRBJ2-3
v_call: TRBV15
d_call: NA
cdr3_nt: TGTGCCACCAGCAGGGACCTCAGAGATACGCAGTATTTT
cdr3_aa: CATSRDLRDTQYF

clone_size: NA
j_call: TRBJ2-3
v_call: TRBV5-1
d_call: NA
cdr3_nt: TGCGCCAGCAGCCCCGCGACCGGGGGTGGGCAGTATTTT
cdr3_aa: CASSPATGGGQYF

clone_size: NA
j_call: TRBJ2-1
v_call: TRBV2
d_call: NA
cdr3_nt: TGTGCCAGCAGTGTAGAGGGGGGATCTTACAATGAGCAGTTCTTC
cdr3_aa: CASSVEGGSYNEQFF

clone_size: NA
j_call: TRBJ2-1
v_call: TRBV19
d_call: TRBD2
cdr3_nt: TGTGCCAGTAGTATAGTAACTAGCGAAGATGAGCAGTTCTTC
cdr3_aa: CASSIVTSEDEQFF

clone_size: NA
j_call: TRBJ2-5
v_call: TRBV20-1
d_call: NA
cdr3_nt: TGCAGTGCTAGTCTCCTGGAGACCCAGTACTTC
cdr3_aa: CSASLLETQYF

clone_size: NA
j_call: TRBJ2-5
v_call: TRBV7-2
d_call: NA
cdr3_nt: TGTGCCAGCAGCTTGGAGTACCAAGAGACCCAGTACTTC
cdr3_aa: CASSLEYQETQYF

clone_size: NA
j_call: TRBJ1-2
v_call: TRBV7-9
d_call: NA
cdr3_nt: TGTGCCGTTGAGCGGGTGGGCGGCTACACCTTC
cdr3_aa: CAVERVGGYTF

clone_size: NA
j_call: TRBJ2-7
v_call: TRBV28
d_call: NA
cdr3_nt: TGTGCCAGCAGTTCGTCGGGACGGCGATTCTACGAGCAGTACTTC
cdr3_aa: CASSSSGRRFYEQYF

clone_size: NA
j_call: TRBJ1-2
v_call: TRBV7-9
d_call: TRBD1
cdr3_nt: TGTGCCAGCAGCCCAAGGACAGGGTTATATGGCTACACCTTC
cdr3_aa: CASSPRTGLYGYTF

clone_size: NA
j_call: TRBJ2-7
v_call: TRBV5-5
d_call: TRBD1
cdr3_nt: TGTGCCAGCAGCTTGGCAGGGGGCGCGGGCGAGCAGTACTTC
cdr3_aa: CASSLAGGAGEQYF

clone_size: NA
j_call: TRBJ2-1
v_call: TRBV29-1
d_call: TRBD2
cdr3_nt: TGCAGCGTGAGGACTAGCGGGAGGGCCGGGAATGAGCAGTTCTTC
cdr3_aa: CSVRTSGRAGNEQFF

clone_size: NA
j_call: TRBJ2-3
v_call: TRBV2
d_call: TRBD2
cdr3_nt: TGTGCCAGCAGTGCGCCGGAAGGACTAGCCCAAAGCACAGATACGCAGTATTTT
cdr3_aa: CASSAPEGLAQSTDTQYF

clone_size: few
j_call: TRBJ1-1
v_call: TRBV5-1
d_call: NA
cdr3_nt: TGCGCCAGCAGCTTAGGGTCGCCGAACACTGAAGCTTTCTTT
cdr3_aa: CASSLGSPNTEAFF

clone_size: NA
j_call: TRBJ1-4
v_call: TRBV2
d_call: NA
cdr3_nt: TGTGCCAGCAGTGAATTACAGGGTTACGAAAAACTGTTTTTT
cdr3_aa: CASSELQGYEKLFF

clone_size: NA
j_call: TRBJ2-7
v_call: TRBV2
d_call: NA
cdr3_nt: TGTGCCAGCAGAAGGGGATCCTACGAGCAGTACTTC
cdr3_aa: CASRRGSYEQYF

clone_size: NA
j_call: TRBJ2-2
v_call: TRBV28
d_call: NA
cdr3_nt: TGTGCCAGCAGTCCCCCCCCCGGGACGGTTTCCGGGGAGCTGTTTTTT
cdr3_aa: CASSPPPGTVSGELFF

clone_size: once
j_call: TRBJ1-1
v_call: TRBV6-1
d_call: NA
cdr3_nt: TGTGCCAGCACTCCGGGGAACACTGAAGCTTTCTTT
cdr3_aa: CASTPGNTEAFF

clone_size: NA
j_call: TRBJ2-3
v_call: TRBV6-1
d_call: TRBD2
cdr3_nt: TGTGCCAGCAGTGAAGGGGGGGGAGGTCCAGATACGCAGTATTTT
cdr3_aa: CASSEGGGGPDTQYF

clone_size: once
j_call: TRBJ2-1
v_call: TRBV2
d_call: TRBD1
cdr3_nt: TGTGCCAGCAGTGAGCACAGGGGTAATGAGCAGTTCTTC
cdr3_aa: CASSEHRGNEQFF